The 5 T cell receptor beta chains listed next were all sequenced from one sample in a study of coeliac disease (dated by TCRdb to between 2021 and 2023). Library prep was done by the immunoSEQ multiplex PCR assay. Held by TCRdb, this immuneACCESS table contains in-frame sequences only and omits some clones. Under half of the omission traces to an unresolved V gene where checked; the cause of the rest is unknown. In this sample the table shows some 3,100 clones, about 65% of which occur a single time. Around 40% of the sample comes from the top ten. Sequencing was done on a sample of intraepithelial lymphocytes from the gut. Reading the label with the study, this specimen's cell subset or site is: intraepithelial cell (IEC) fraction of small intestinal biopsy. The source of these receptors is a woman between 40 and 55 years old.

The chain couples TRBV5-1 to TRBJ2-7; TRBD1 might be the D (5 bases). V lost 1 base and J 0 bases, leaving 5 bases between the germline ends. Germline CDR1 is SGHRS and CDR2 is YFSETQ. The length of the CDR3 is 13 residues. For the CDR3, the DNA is TGCGCCAGCAGCTTGCAGGGCTCCTACGAGCAGTACTTC. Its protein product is CASSLQGSYEQYF.

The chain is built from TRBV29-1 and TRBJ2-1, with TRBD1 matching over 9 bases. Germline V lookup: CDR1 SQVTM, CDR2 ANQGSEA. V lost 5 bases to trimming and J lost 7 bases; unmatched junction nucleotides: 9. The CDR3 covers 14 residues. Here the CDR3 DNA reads TGCAGCGTTTTCGGCTGGGACAGGGAAAATGAGCAGTTCTTC. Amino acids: CSVFGWDRENEQFF.

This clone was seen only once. The DNA for the CDR3 is TGTGCCAGCAGCCAAGATTCGGGAGGGCAAGAGACCCAGTACTTC. Translating it yields CASSQDSGGQETQYF. The chain carries TRBV4-2 and TRBJ2-5, with TRBD2 matching over 8 bases. CDR3 length: 15 amino acids. CDR1 is LGHNA and CDR2 is YNFKEQ in the germline V gene. V was pared by 0 bases and J by 2 bases, with 2 bases of the junction left unmatched.

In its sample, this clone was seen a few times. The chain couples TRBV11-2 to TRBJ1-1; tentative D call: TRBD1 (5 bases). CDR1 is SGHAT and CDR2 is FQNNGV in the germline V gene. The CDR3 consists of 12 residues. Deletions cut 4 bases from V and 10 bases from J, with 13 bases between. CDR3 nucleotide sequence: TGTGCCAGCAGCTCGGGGGGAGGTAGAGCTTTCTTT. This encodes CASSSGGGRAFF.

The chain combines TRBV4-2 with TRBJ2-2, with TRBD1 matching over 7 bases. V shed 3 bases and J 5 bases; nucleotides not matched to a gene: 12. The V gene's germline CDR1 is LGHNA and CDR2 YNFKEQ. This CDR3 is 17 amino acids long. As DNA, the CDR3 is TGTGCCAGCAGCCAGAACCCGCCAGGGGGACGAACCGGGGAGCTGTTTTTT. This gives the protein CASSQNPPGGRTGELFF.